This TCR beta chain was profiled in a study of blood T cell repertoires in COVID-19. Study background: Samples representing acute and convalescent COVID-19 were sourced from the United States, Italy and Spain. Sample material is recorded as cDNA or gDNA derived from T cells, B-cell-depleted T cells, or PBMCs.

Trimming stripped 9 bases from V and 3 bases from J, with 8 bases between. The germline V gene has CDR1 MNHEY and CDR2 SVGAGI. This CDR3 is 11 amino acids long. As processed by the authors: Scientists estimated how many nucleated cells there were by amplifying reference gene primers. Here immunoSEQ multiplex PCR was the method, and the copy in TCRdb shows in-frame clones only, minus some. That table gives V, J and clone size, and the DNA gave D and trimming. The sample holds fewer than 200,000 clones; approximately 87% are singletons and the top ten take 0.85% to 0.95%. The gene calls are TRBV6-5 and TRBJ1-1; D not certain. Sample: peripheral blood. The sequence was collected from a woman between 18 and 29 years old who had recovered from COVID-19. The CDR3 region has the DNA TGTGCCAGTCGCGTGGACACTGAAGCTTTCTTT. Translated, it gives CASRVDTEAFF.